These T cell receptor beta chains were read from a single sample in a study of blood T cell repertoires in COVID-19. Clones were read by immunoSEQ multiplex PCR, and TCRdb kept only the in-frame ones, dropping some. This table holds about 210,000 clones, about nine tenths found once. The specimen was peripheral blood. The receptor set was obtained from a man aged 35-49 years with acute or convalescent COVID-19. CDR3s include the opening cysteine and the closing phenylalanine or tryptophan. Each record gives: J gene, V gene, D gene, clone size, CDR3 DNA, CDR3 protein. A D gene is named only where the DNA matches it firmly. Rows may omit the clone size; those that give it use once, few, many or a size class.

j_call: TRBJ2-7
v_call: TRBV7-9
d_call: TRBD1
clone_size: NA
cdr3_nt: TGTGCCAGCAGCCCCCTGCCTCGGACAGGGATCAACTACGAGCAGTACTTC
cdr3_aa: CASSPLPRTGINYEQYF

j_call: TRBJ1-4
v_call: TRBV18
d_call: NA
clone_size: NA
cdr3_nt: TGTGCCAGCTCACCTTCGGGACAACCTAATGAAAAACTGTTTTTT
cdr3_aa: CASSPSGQPNEKLFF

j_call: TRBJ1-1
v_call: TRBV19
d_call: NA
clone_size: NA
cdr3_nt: TGTGCCAGTAGTATAGATCTCAGATTTAACACTGAAGCTTTCTTT
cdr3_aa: CASSIDLRFNTEAFF

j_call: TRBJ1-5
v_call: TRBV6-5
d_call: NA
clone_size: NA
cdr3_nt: TGTGCCAGCAGGCTAGTCGGGGGAAATCAGCCCCAGCATTTT
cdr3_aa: CASRLVGGNQPQHF

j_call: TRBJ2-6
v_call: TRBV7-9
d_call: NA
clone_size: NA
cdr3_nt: TGTGCCAGCAGCCCCGTGGGCCTCTCTGGGGCCAACGTCCTGACTTTC
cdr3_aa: CASSPVGLSGANVLTF

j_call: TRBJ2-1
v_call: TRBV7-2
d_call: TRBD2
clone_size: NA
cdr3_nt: TGTGCCAGCAGCTTAGGAAGCGGGAGCTCCTACAATGAGCAGTTCTTC
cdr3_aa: CASSLGSGSSYNEQFF

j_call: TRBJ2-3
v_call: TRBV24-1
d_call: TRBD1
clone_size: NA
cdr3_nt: TGTGCCACAGAAGGGGGCGACGCAGATACGCAGTATTTT
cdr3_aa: CATEGGDADTQYF

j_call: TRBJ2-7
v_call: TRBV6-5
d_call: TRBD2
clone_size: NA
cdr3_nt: TGTGCCAGCAGTTTTCTATTAGCGGGAGCAGTCGACGAGCAGTACTTC
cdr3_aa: CASSFLLAGAVDEQYF

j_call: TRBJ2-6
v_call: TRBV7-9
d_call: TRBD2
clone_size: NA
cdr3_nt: TGTGCCAGCAGCTTACCAACTAGCGGGAGGTTCTCTGGGGCCAACGTCCTGACTTTC
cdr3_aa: CASSLPTSGRFSGANVLTF

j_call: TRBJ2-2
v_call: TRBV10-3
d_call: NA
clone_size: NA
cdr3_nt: TGTGCCATCAGTGCGCGTCAGGTTAACACCGGGGAGCTGTTTTTT
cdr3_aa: CAISARQVNTGELFF

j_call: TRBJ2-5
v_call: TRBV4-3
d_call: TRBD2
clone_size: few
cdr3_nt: TGCGCCAGCAGCCATCTGACTAGCGGGCGTAGAGAGACCCAGTACTTC
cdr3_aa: CASSHLTSGRRETQYF

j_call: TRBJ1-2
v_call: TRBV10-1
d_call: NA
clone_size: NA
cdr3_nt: TGCGCCAGCAGTGAGGCAGGGAACTATGGCTACACCTTC
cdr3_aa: CASSEAGNYGYTF

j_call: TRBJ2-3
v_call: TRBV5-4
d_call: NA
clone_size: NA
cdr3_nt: TGTGCCAGCAGCATTCGACAGTTAGCTAGCACAGATACGCAGTATTTT
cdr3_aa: CASSIRQLASTDTQYF

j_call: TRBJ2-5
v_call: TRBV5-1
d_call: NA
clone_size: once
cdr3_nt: TGCGCCAGCAGCCAATTGGCCCCTGAAAAGGCGGCCCAGTACTTC
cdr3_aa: CASSQLAPEKAAQYF

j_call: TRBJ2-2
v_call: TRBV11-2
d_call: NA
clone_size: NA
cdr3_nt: TGTGCCAGCAGCCTTGAGGTGTCTCCCGGAACCGGGGAGCTGTTTTTT
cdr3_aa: CASSLEVSPGTGELFF

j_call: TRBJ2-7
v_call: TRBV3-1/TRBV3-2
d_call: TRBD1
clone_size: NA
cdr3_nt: TGTGCCAGCAGCCCCTTTCTTAATACCGGGACAGGGGACCTCTCCTACGAGCAGTACTTC
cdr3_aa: CASSPFLNTGTGDLSYEQYF

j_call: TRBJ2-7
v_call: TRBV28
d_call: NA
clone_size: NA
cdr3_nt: TGTGCCAGCATTACAGGACCCTACGAGCAGTACTTC
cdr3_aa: CASITGPYEQYF

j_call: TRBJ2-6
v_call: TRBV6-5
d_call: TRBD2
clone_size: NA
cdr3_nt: TGTGCCAGCAGGGGGACTAGCTCTGGGGCCAACGTCCTGACTTTC
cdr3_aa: CASRGTSSGANVLTF

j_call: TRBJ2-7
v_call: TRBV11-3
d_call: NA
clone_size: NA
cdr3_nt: TGTGCCAGCAGCCCCGGGACACCCTCCTACGAGCAGTACTTC
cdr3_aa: CASSPGTPSYEQYF

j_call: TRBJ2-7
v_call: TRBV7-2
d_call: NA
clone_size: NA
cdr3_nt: TGTGCCAGCAGCTTAGGTCCAGGTTCCTACGAGCAGTACTTC
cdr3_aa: CASSLGPGSYEQYF

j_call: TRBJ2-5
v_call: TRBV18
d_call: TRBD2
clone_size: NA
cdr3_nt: TGTGCCAGCTCACCCCTAGCGGGAGGAAAAGAGACCCAGTACTTC
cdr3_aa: CASSPLAGGKETQYF

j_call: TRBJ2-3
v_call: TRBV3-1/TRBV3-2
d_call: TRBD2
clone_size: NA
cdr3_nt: TGTGCCAGCAGCCCTCGACTAGCGATACGCATGGATACGCAGTATTTT
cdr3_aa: CASSPRLAIRMDTQYF

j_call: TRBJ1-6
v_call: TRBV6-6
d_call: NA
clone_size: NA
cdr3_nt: TGTGCCAGCAGTCCCGCGACCCTCCACTTT
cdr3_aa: CASSPATLHF

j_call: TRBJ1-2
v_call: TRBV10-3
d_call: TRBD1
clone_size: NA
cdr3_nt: TGTGCCATCAGTGAAAGGGACAGTCGGAGTGGCTACACCTTC
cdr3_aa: CAISERDSRSGYTF

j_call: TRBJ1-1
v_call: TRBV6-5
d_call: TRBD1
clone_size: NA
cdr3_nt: TGTGCCAGCAGCCTACAGGGGGCGACTGAAGCTTTCTTT
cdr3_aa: CASSLQGATEAFF

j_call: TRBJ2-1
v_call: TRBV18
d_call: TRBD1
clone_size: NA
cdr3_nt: TGTGCCAGCTCACTAGGACAGGGGTTTGAGCAGTTCTTC
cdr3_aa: CASSLGQGFEQFF

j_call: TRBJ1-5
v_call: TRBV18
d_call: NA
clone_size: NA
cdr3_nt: TGTGCCAGCTCACCTCCAAATCAGCCCCAGCATTTT
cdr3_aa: CASSPPNQPQHF

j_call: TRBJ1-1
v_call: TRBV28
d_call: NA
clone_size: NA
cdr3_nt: TGTGCCAGCAGCCCACTAGGTGGTCCGGAGTCGTCGAACACTGAAGCTTTCTTT
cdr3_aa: CASSPLGGPESSNTEAFF

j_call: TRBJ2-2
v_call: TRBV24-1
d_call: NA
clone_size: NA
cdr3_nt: TGTGCCACCAGTGATTTGCAATTAGGCGGGGCGTGGGACACCGGGGAGCTGTTTTTT
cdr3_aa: CATSDLQLGGAWDTGELFF

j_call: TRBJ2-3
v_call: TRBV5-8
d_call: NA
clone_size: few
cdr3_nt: TGTGCCAGCAGCCCCGGAGACGAGGCTAGCGGCACAGATACGCAGTATTTT
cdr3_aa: CASSPGDEASGTDTQYF

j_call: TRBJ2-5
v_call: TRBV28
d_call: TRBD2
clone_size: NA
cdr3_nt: TGTGCCAGCAGTCCCGCGGGCGCGACTAGCGGGAGGTTGCAGACCCAGTACTTC
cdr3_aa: CASSPAGATSGRLQTQYF

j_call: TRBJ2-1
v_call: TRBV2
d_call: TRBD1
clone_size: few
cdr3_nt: TGTGCCAGCAGTGACAGGGGGAATGAGCAGTTCTTC
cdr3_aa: CASSDRGNEQFF

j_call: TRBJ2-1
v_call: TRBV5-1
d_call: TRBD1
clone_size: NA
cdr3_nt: TGCGCCAGCAGCTTGGGACAGGGCCGTACCTACAATGAGCAGTTCTTC
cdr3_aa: CASSLGQGRTYNEQFF

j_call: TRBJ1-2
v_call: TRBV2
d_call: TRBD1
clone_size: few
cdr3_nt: TGTGCCAGCGGGACAGGTCATGGCTACACCTTC
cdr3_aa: CASGTGHGYTF

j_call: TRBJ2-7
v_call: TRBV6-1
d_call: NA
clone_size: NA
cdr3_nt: TGTGCCAGCAGTGAGCGGCCTCAGGGCCCTTACGAGCAGTACTTC
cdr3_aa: CASSERPQGPYEQYF

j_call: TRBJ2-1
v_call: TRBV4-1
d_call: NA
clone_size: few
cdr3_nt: TGCGCCAGCAGCCAACTACAGGGTAATGAGCAGTTCTTC
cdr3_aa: CASSQLQGNEQFF

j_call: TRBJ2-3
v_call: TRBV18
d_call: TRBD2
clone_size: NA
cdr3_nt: TGTGCCAGCTCACCCGGGCTAGCGGGGGCAGATACGCAGTATTTT
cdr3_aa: CASSPGLAGADTQYF

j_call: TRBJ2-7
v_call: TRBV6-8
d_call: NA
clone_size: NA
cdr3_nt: TGTGCCAGCGCTGAGCCGAAAGGGGACAACGAGCAGTACTTC
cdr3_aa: CASAEPKGDNEQYF

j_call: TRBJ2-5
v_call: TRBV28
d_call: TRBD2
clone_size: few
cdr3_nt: TGTGCCAGCAGTTTCCCTACTAGCGGGAGGGCCCCCCAGTACTTC
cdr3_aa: CASSFPTSGRAPQYF

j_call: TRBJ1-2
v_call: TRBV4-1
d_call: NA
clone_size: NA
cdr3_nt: TGCGCCAGCAGCCAAGAACCCACACACGCTAACTATGGCTACACCTTC
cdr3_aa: CASSQEPTHANYGYTF

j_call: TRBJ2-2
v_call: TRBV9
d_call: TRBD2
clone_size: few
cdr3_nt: TGTGCCAGCAGCGTAGGGTCTAGCGGAAACACCGGGGAGCTGTTTTTT
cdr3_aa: CASSVGSSGNTGELFF

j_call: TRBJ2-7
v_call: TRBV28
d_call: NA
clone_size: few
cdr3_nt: TGTGCCAGCAGTTTGCCGGGGTATTCCTACGAGCAGTACTTC
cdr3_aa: CASSLPGYSYEQYF

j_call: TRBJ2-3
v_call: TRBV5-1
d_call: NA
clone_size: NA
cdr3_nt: TGCGCCAGCAGCAGCGGCACCCCCACAGATACGCAGTATTTT
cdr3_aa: CASSSGTPTDTQYF

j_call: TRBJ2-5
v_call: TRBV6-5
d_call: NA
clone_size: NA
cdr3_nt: TGTGCCTCCCAGGGAGGTACGTTACAAGAGACCCAGTACTTC
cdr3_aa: CASQGGTLQETQYF

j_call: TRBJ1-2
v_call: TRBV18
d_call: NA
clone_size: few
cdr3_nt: TGTGCCAGCTCAGAGCCCAACTATGGCTACACCTTC
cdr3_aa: CASSEPNYGYTF

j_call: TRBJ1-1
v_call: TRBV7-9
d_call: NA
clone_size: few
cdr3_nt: TGTGCCAGCAGCTTTCAACAGCTTGAAGCTTTCTTT
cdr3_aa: CASSFQQLEAFF

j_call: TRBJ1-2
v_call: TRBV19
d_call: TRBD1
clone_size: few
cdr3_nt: TGTGCCAGTAGTACCAGACAGGGGCTCTATGGCTACACCTTC
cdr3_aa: CASSTRQGLYGYTF

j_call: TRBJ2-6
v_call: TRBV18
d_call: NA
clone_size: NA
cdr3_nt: TGTGCCAGCTCACCACTGGCAGTCTCTGGGGCCAACGTCCTGACTTTC
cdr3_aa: CASSPLAVSGANVLTF

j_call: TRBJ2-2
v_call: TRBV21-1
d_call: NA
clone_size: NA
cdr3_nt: TGTGCCAGCAGCATTCGAGCGGGGGGGCCGGTCGGGGAGCTGTTTTTT
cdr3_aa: CASSIRAGGPVGELFF

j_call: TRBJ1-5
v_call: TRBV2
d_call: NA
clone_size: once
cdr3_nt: TGTGCCAGCAGCCTACAGGGTTACAATCAGCCCCAGCATTTT
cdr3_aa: CASSLQGYNQPQHF